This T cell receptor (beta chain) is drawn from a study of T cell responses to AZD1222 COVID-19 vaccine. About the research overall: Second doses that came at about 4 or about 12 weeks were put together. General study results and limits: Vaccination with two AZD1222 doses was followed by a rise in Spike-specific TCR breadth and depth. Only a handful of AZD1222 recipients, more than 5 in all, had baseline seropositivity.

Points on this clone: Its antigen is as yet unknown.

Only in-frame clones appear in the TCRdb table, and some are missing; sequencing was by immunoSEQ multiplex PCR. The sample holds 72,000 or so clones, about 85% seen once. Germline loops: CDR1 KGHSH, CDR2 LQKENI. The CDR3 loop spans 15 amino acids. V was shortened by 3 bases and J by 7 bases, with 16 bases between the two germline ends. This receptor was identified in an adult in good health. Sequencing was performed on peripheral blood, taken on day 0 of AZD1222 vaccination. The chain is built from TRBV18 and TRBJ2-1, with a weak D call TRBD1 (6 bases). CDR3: CASSPGFDRTNEQFF. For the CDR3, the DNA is TGTGCCAGCTCACCTGGTTTTGACAGGACGAATGAGCAGTTCTTC.